This T cell receptor (beta chain) was observed in a study of cytomegalovirus exposure and HLA in healthy donors. Study overall: Genotyping showed around 80% of a few hundred donors falling in the Caucasian-associated ancestry cluster.

The J segment lost 4 bases and the V segment lost 4 bases, leaving 12 bases of the junction unmatched. The germline CDR1 and CDR2 sequences are SGHTS and YDEGEE. The CDR3 spans 19 residues. PCR involved 60 Vbeta and 13 Jbeta primers. Some clones are missing from TCRdb's copy, which holds only in-frame ones; the method was immunoSEQ multiplex PCR. Of about 200,000 clones detected, roughly four fifths appear once; the ten largest clones hold roughly 2.1%. Study results and caveats: Certain sequence variants were highly shared and formed a cluster, and this cluster was likely a sequencing artifact. Versus the 666-donor mean, an Asian-associated ancestry cluster reportedly showed fewer N-insertions in a later analysis. Reports indicate that TCR beta sequences accurately predicted the HLA-A and HLA-B alleles of most subjects.

As concerns this clone: What it binds is unknown.

The chain employs TRBV5-8 and TRBJ2-6; the match to TRBD1 covers 12 bases. The sequence was obtained from a woman between 25 and 40 years old in good health and CMV-seropositive. The sample taken for sequencing was PBMCs. The CDR3, as DNA: TGTGCCAGCAGCGCCCCACCGGGACAGGGGGCGAGAGGGGCCAACGTCCTGACTTTC. Translated, it gives CASSAPPGQGARGANVLTF.